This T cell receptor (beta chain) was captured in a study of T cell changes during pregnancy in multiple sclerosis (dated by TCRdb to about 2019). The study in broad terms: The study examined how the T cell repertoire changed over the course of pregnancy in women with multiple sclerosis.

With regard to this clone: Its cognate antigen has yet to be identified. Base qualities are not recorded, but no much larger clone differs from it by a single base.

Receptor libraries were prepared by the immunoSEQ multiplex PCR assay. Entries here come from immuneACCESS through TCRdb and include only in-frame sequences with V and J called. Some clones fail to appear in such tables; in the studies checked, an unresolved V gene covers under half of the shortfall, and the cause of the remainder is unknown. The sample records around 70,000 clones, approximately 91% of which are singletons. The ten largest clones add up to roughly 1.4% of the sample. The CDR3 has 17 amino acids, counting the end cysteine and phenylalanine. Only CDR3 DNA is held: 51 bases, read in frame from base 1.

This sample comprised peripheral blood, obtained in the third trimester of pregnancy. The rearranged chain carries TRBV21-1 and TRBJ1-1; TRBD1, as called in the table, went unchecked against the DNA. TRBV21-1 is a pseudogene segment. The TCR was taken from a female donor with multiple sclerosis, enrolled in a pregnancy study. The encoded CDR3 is CASSYTSRDRGGTEAFF. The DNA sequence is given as TGTGCCAGCAGCTATACAAGCCGGGACAGGGGAGGAACTGAAGCTTTCTTT.